One sample yielded the 32 T cell receptor beta chains listed below, sequenced in a study of OX40 agonist ivuxolimab in advanced cancers. Assay: immunoSEQ multiplex PCR; the TCRdb copy retains only in-frame clones and omits some. The repertoire consists of under 80,000 clones, with approximately 91% occurring once and the leading ten covering under 0.9%. This sample comprised CD4+ or CD8+ T cells sorted from blood, obtained in a trial of the OX40 agonist ivuxolimab. These receptor sequences come from an adult with an advanced solid tumor such as melanoma, head and neck, liver or kidney cancer.

V usage is TRBV12-2 and J usage is TRBJ2-2. TRBV12-2 is designated a pseudogene. CDR3 size: 17 residues. Here the CDR3 reads CASRFGTGLANTGELFF. CDR3 bases: TGTGCAAGTCGCTTCGGGACGGGGCTTGCGAACACCGGGGAGCTGTTTTTT.

The chain is built from TRBV7-3 and TRBJ2-1, with 10 bases identical to TRBD2. Germline trimming cut 5 bases from V and 10 bases from J; bases unmatched to any gene: 14. The germline gives CDR1 SGHTA, CDR2 FQGTGA. The CDR3 totals 16 residues. The CDR3 loop is CASSRGAGTSATEQFF. CDR3 bases: TGTGCCAGCAGCCGAGGGGCGGGGACTAGCGCTACAGAGCAGTTCTTC.

The chain employs TRBV30 and TRBJ1-6; D gene unclear. The germline V gene encodes CDR1 GTSNPN and CDR2 SVGIG (reference sequence). V was shortened by 2 bases and J by 3 bases, with 8 bases between the two germline ends. This CDR3 comprises 14 residues. CDR3 nucleotides: TGTGCCTGGAGTCGCCCGGACTATAATTCACCCCTCCACTTT. It is translated as CAWSRPDYNSPLHF.

This chain uses TRBV2 with TRBJ2-1, with TRBD2 identical over 8 bases. The J segment lost 3 bases and the V segment lost 7 bases, leaving 2 bases of the junction unmatched. The CDR3 loop spans 13 amino acids. The germline V gene has CDR1 SNHLY and CDR2 FYNNEI. CDR3 nucleotide sequence: TGTGCCAGCAACCTAGCGGGCTACAATGAGCAGTTCTTC. Its translation is CASNLAGYNEQFF.

V gene TRBV9 combines with J gene TRBJ2-2; 7 nucleotides match TRBD1. V lost 3 bases to trimming and J lost 4 bases; unmatched junction nucleotides: 6. CDR1 and CDR2 (germline): SGDLS, YYNGEE. The CDR3 is made up of 15 amino acids. The CDR3 region is CASSGQTGRTGELFF. CDR3 in DNA: TGTGCCAGCAGCGGGCAGACAGGGCGCACCGGGGAGCTGTTTTTT.

The chain carries TRBV5-4 and TRBJ2-5, with 7 positions matching TRBD2. J was trimmed by 3 bases and V by 4 bases; bases with no gene match: 3. CDR1 and CDR2 from the germline V gene are SGHNT and YYREEE (reference sequence). CDR3 length: 13 amino acids. CDR3 DNA: TGTGCCAGCAGCAGCGGGATGGAAGAGACCCAGTACTTC. This gives the protein CASSSGMEETQYF.

The J gene is TRBJ2-7, the V gene TRBV5-1; the D gene is possibly TRBD1 (6 bases). Between the trimmed V and J ends, which lost 2 bases and 6 bases, there was a span of 15 bases. Germline assignment: CDR1 SGHRS and CDR2 YFSETQ. CDR3 length: 14 residues. CDR3 coding DNA: TGCGCCAGCAGCTTATACGGACAGCTAGGCGAGCAGTACTTC. Its protein is CASSLYGQLGEQYF.

The rearrangement links TRBV2 to TRBJ2-3; 8 bases are a match to TRBD2. Unmatched junction bases numbered 4, after V lost 4 bases and J lost 4 bases. This CDR3 comprises 14 residues. Germline V gene data show CDR1 as SNHLY and CDR2 as FYNNEI. CDR3 DNA: TGTGCCAGCAGTGGAGCGGGGGATGCAGATACGCAGTATTTT. It yields the protein CASSGAGDADTQYF.

This sequence joins TRBV27 and TRBJ2-7, with D perhaps TRBD1 (5 bases). Germline V gene lookup returns CDR1 MNHEY and CDR2 SMNVEV (reference sequence). V lost 8 bases, J lost 4 bases, and 15 bases lay in between. The length of the CDR3 is 13 residues. The CDR3 region is CASGAGFLYEQYF. The DNA of the CDR3 is TGTGCCAGCGGTGCAGGGTTCCTTTACGAGCAGTACTTC.

The V gene is TRBV19, the J gene TRBJ1-5, with D unclear. The germline V and J ends were trimmed by 10 bases and 1 base, with 11 bases remaining between them. From germline, CDR1 is LNHDA and CDR2 SQIVND (reference sequence). The CDR3 loop spans 13 amino acids. The CDR3 bases are TGTGCCACGAGAGACACCAGCAATCAGCCCCAGCATTTT. It codes for CATRDTSNQPQHF.

This clone occurred once. The V call is TRBV10-1, the J call TRBJ2-6; D may be TRBD1 or TRBD2 (5 bases each). Germline V gives CDR1 WNHNN, CDR2 SYGVQD (reference sequence). The CDR3 is 15 amino acids. V was cut by 2 bases and J by 4 bases, with 9 bases left in between. CDR3 amino acids: CASSEGGSGANVLTF. The CDR3 DNA reads as TGCGCCAGCAGTGAGGGGGGTTCAGGGGCCAACGTCCTGACTTTC.

The genes are TRBV7-2 and TRBJ1-1, with D perhaps matching TRBD1 (5 bases). The CDR3 length is 15 residues. Germline-derived CDR1 and CDR2 are SGHTA and FQGNSA. V lost 2 bases to trimming and J lost 8 bases, with 18 bases between them. CDR3 residues: CASSLQSSRDLEAFF. CDR3 sequence (DNA): TGTGCCAGCAGCTTACAATCCTCGAGGGACCTAGAAGCTTTCTTT.

V usage is TRBV18 and J usage is TRBJ2-5; TRBD1 agrees at 7 bases. V shed 5 bases, J shed 2 bases, and the junction held 17 bases outside the gene matches. Germline V gene lookup returns CDR1 KGHSH and CDR2 LQKENI. This CDR3 contains 18 residues. CDR3 sequence reads: CASSNLIRPGQIQETQYF. CDR3 DNA: TGTGCCAGCTCAAACCTCATCCGACCGGGACAGATTCAAGAGACCCAGTACTTC.

V is TRBV5-1 and J is TRBJ1-1; maybe TRBD1 (5 bases). Germline assignment: CDR1 SGHRS and CDR2 YFSETQ. V was clipped by 3 bases and J by 5 bases, with 11 bases between them. This CDR3 comprises 13 residues. CDR3 sequence (DNA): TGCGCCAGCAGCTCAGATCAGGGTACTGAAGCTTTCTTT. As protein: CASSSDQGTEAFF.

The sample holds one count of this clone. This chain uses TRBV19 with TRBJ1-1; no firm D call. Deletions cut 2 bases from V and 5 bases from J, with 9 bases between. The germline V gene encodes CDR1 LNHDA and CDR2 SQIVND (reference sequence). The CDR3 is 13 residues long. The CDR3 here is CASSISPRTEAFF. In nucleotides, the CDR3 is TGTGCCAGTAGTATATCTCCACGTACTGAAGCTTTCTTT.

The gene calls are TRBV10-3 and TRBJ2-7, with 10 bases matching TRBD1. The CDR3 is made up of 13 amino acids. Germline CDR1 reads ENHRY; CDR2 reads SYGVKD. The trim removed 11 bases at V and 5 bases at J, leaving 9 bases unmatched. As DNA, the CDR3 is TGTGCCTCGGGGGGGACAGGGGTGGACGAGCAGTACTTC. This encodes CASGGTGVDEQYF.

In its sample, this clone was seen once. V and J are TRBV2 and TRBJ2-5; 8 bases are shared with TRBD2. CDR1 and CDR2 (germline): SNHLY, FYNNEI. The CDR3 extends over 14 amino acids. The trim removed 6 bases at V and 2 bases at J, leaving 5 bases unmatched. Here the CDR3 DNA reads TGTGCCAGCAGCCTTTCGGGGGGGCAAGAGACCCAGTACTTC. This codes for CASSLSGGQETQYF.

This rearrangement joins TRBV10-3 to TRBJ1-1, with D possibly being TRBD1 (6 bases). Trimming cost V 6 bases and J 8 bases, with 10 bases left between them. The germline V gene encodes CDR1 ENHRY and CDR2 SYGVKD. There are 11 residues in the CDR3. The CDR3 nucleotides are TGTGCCATCAGAAAGGGGGAAGAAGCTTTCTTT. Its protein product is CAIRKGEEAFF.

This chain joins TRBV5-6 and TRBJ2-7; 9 bases agree with TRBD1. V dropped 4 bases and J dropped 2; count of bases not matched to a gene: 7. Germline-derived CDR1 and CDR2 are SGHDT and YYEEEE. The CDR3 runs to 15 residues. The CDR3 loop is CASSPQGAPTYEQYF. DNA for the CDR3: TGTGCCAGCAGCCCACAGGGGGCGCCTACCTACGAGCAGTACTTC.

This chain uses TRBV6-5 with TRBJ2-7; 8 nucleotides align to TRBD2. The ends lost 8 bases at V and 2 bases at J; junction bases unmatched: 5. This CDR3 has 13 amino acids. In germline, CDR1 is MNHEY, CDR2 SVGAGI. CDR3 sequence: CASESGSTYEQYF. DNA of the CDR3: TGTGCCAGCGAAAGCGGGAGTACCTACGAGCAGTACTTC.

This chain joins TRBV7-3 and TRBJ2-7; no clear D gene. CDR1 SGHTA and CDR2 FQGTGA come from the germline V gene. The CDR3 is made up of 13 amino acids. The V end was cut by 6 bases, the J end by 6 bases, with 15 bases between. In nucleotides, the CDR3 is TGTGCCAGCAGGGCACAAATCGGTGCCGAGCAGTACTTC. Protein: CASRAQIGAEQYF.

The V call is TRBV5-1, the J call TRBJ1-4, with D possibly being TRBD1 (5 bases). CDR1 SGHRS and CDR2 YFSETQ come from the germline V gene. The CDR3 spans 14 residues. Between the trimmed V and J ends, which lost 4 bases and 2 bases, there was a span of 9 bases. CDR3: CASSPGPTNEKLFF. The CDR3 DNA follows: TGCGCCAGCAGCCCGGGGCCCACTAATGAAAAACTGTTTTTT.

V gene TRBV7-8 combines with J gene TRBJ2-7, with 10 bases lining up with TRBD1. Germline-derived CDR1 and CDR2 are SGHVS and FQNEAQ. V gave up 0 bases and J gave up 12 bases; unmatched junction bases: 11. This CDR3 has 15 residues. The CDR3 DNA follows: TGTGCCAGCAGCTTAGCGCAAGACAGGGGGCGTAAATTGTACTTC. Residues: CASSLAQDRGRKLYF.

This CDR3 is CASSPYAPKEMNTEAFF. The CDR3 DNA reads TGTGCCAGCAGCCCATATGCCCCAAAGGAGATGAACACTGAAGCTTTCTTT. The V and J genes are TRBV25-1 and TRBJ1-1; no firm D call. The germline V and J ends were trimmed by 6 bases and 0 bases, with 20 bases remaining between them. The germline gives CDR1 MGHDK, CDR2 SYGVNS. The CDR3 has 17 amino acids.

The V and J genes are TRBV7-2 and TRBJ2-7; 11 nucleotides align to TRBD1. V trimming: 5 bases; J trimming: 5 bases; junction bases outside the gene matches: 5. CDR1 and CDR2 from the germline V gene are SGHTA and FQGNSA. The length of the CDR3 is 14 residues. CDR3 DNA: TGTGCCAGCAGCAGGGACAGGGGGGACAACGAGCAGTACTTC. It specifies CASSRDRGDNEQYF.

In DNA, the CDR3 is TGTGCCAGCAGTTACCAGGCGGGGGGGGAAGATACGCAGTATTTT. Translation: CASSYQAGGEDTQYF. The chain joins TRBV6-5 to TRBJ2-3; 9 positions agree with TRBD2. The length of the CDR3 is 15 residues. The V gene's germline CDR1 is MNHEY and CDR2 SVGAGI. The V gene end was trimmed by 2 bases and the J gene end by 5 bases; junction bases not matched to a gene: 5.

This clone was counted once. The chain has TRBV5-1 and TRBJ2-1; a weak D match, TRBD1 (6 bases). This CDR3 spans 15 amino acids. CDR1 and CDR2 (germline): SGHRS, YFSETQ. V lost 4 bases and J 2 bases, leaving 13 bases between the germline ends. Here the CDR3 DNA reads TGCGCCAGCAGCCCTGGGTCAGGGGCCTACAATGAGCAGTTCTTC. Its translation: CASSPGSGAYNEQFF.

The rearrangement uses TRBV28 and TRBJ2-7; 7 nucleotides agree with TRBD2. V dropped 3 bases and J dropped 0; count of bases not matched to a gene: 5. CDR3 length: 15 residues. Looked up from germline, CDR1 is MDHEN and CDR2 is SYDVKM. The CDR3 spells CASSLGGMYSYEQYF. In DNA form, the CDR3 reads TGTGCCAGCAGTTTGGGGGGGATGTACTCCTACGAGCAGTACTTC.

A single count supports this clone. This chain joins TRBV7-9 and TRBJ2-5; D gene unclear. CDR1 is SEHNR and CDR2 is FQNEAQ in the germline V gene (reference sequence). V lost 4 bases to trimming and J lost 7 bases, with 7 bases between them. The CDR3 has 11 amino acids. CDR3 residues: CASSSTGTQYF. The CDR3 DNA reads as TGTGCCAGCAGCTCCACGGGGACCCAGTACTTC.

This rearrangement joins TRBV5-6 to TRBJ2-1; a weak D match, TRBD1 (6 bases). Deletions cut 5 bases from V and 7 bases from J, with 22 bases between. The CDR3 loop spans 16 amino acids. Germline V CDR1 and CDR2: SGHDT, YYEEEE. The CDR3 coding sequence is TGTGCCAGCAGATCATTCGAGCAGGGGCTCTGGAATGAGCAGTTCTTC. Amino acids: CASRSFEQGLWNEQFF.

V is TRBV11-2 and J is TRBJ1-5, with 7 positions matching TRBD1. The germline CDR1 and CDR2 sequences are SGHAT and FQNNGV. V lost 5 bases and J lost 6; bases outside the gene matches: 7. The CDR3 has 14 residues. CDR3 DNA: TGTGCCAGCAGCAGACAGGGCTCGGGTCAGCCCCAGCATTTT. The encoded protein is CASSRQGSGQPQHF.

This chain joins TRBV25-1 and TRBJ2-5; 8 bases line up with TRBD2. The J segment lost 5 bases and the V segment lost 6 bases, leaving 14 bases of the junction unmatched. The CDR3 loop spans 16 amino acids. Per the germline V gene, CDR1 is MGHDK and CDR2 is SYGVNS. The CDR3 DNA reads as TGTGCCAGCAGCGAGGGTAGGGCGGGAGGTTTGGAGACCCAGTACTTC. The encoded protein is CASSEGRAGGLETQYF.